The 17 T cell receptor beta chains listed next were all sequenced from one sample in a study of vaccination effects on CD4 cells after COVID-19. Expansion of antigen-specific CD4+ T cells with viral peptide pools was carried out by the ViraFEST assay before sequencing. Culture lasted about nine days before CD4+ T cell isolation. Documented for the person is a PCR-confirmed SARS-CoV-2 infection occurring between March and December 2020. Their antigens are not known. The assay was immunoSEQ multiplex PCR, and TCRdb's table has in-frame clones only and misses some. Counted here are around 47,000 clones, approximately 70% occurring once; the ten biggest clones make up roughly 30%. The sample consisted of CD4+ T cells from PBMCs cultured with a peptide pool, taken before COVID-19 vaccination. These receptors all stem from a human donor who had a prior SARS-CoV-2 infection.

The chain employs TRBV5-1 and TRBJ1-1, with a weak D call TRBD1 (5 bases). V was trimmed by 3 bases and J by 1 base, leaving 10 bases between them. In germline, CDR1 is SGHRS, CDR2 YFSETQ. CDR3 size: 14 residues. The CDR3 reads CASSSLTANTEAFF. CDR3 nucleotides: TGCGCCAGCAGCTCGTTGACAGCGAACACTGAAGCTTTCTTT. Using reference TRBV5-1 and TRBJ1-1 for the parts outside the CDR3, the full variable domain is KAGVTQTPRYLIKTRGQQVTLSCSPISGHRSVSWYQQTPGQGLQFLFEYFSETQRNKGNFPGRFSGRQFSNSRSEMNVSTLELGDSALYLCASSSLTANTEAFFGQGTRLTVV.

The chain carries TRBV4-2 and TRBJ2-3; 10 bases agree with TRBD2. Unmatched junction bases numbered 4, after V lost 5 bases and J lost 2 bases. Germline V gene data show CDR1 as LGHNA and CDR2 as YNFKEQ. CDR3 size: 15 residues. CDR3 amino acids: CASSSGRGDTDTQYF. The CDR3 nucleotides are TGTGCCAGCAGCAGCGGGAGGGGCGACACAGATACGCAGTATTTT.

The chain has TRBV7-3 and TRBJ2-1; 8 bases line up with TRBD2. CDR1 and CDR2 from the germline V gene are SGHTA and FQGTGA. The CDR3 contains 14 residues. Trimming removed 2 bases from V and 9 bases from J; junction bases left unmatched: 6. The CDR3 here is CASSLRGGVGEQFF. The CDR3 DNA reads TGTGCCAGCAGCTTACGGGGGGGGGTTGGTGAGCAGTTCTTC.

The gene calls are TRBV4-1 and TRBJ2-5; perhaps D is TRBD1 or TRBD2 (5 bases each). The CDR3 runs to 15 residues. Between the trimmed V and J ends, which lost 3 bases and 5 bases, there was a span of 16 bases. Germline V gives CDR1 MGHRA, CDR2 YSYEKL. The CDR3 loop is CASSHWVTGAETQYF. The CDR3 coding sequence is TGCGCCAGCAGCCATTGGGTTACCGGGGCGGAGACCCAGTACTTC.

This chain uses TRBV7-2 with TRBJ2-1; 11 positions agree with TRBD2. The CDR3 sequence is 15 residues long. CDR1 is SGHTA, CDR2 FQGNSA, per germline. V dropped 2 bases and J dropped 6; count of bases not matched to a gene: 3. DNA of the CDR3: TGTGCCAGCAGCTTATCTAGCGGGAGGTTCAATGAGCAGTTCTTC. Translating it yields CASSLSSGRFNEQFF. The entire variable domain, with the rest obtained from reference TRBV7-2 and TRBJ2-1, is as follows: GAGVSQSPSNKVTEKGKDVELRCDPISGHTALYWYRQSLGQGLEFLIYFQGNSAPDKSGLPSDRFSAERTGGSVSTLTIQRTQQEDSAVYLCASSLSSGRFNEQFFGPGTRLTVL.

The chain recombines TRBV15 with TRBJ2-1; 13 bases agree with TRBD2. This CDR3 has 17 amino acids. The germline V gene encodes CDR1 LNHNV and CDR2 YYDKDF (reference sequence). V lost 3 bases and J lost 5; bases outside the gene matches: 7. The CDR3 sequence: CATSSSPGLAGNNEQFF. DNA of the CDR3: TGTGCCACCAGCAGCTCCCCGGGACTAGCGGGGAACAATGAGCAGTTCTTC.

This clone was seen a few times. The V call is TRBV18, the J call TRBJ2-3; D possibly corresponds to TRBD1 (5 bases). This CDR3 has 14 amino acids. V lost 3 bases and J lost 0, with 7 bases in between. Per the germline V gene, CDR1 is KGHSH and CDR2 is LQKENI. The CDR3 region has the DNA TGTGCCAGCTCACCGGGGCAGAGCACAGATACGCAGTATTTT. This codes for CASSPGQSTDTQYF.

The chain recombines TRBV7-3 with TRBJ1-2; the D is unclear. Trimming shortened V by 6 bases and J by 3 bases, and 14 bases separated the two germline ends. Per the germline V gene, CDR1 is SGHTA and CDR2 is FQGTGA. The CDR3 contains 14 residues. CDR3: CASREQTRDYGYTF. CDR3 nucleotides: TGTGCCAGCAGAGAGCAGACGAGGGACTATGGCTACACCTTC.

The chain couples TRBV11-3 to TRBJ2-3; TRBD1 is a possible D gene (6 bases). Between the trimmed V and J ends, which lost 6 bases and 1 base, there was a span of 11 bases. The CDR3 length is 14 residues. The germline gives CDR1 SGHNT, CDR2 YENEEA. The CDR3: CASSLDRGTDTQYF. CDR3 DNA: TGTGCCAGCAGTTTGGACAGAGGCACAGATACGCAGTATTTT.

The chain employs TRBV18 and TRBJ1-3; tentatively, D is TRBD1 (6 bases). Between the trimmed V and J ends, which lost 3 bases and 3 bases, there was a span of 12 bases. Germline V gives CDR1 KGHSH, CDR2 LQKENI. CDR3 length equals 15 residues. The CDR3 DNA sequence: TGTGCCAGCTCACCGGGGGGGGCGATTGGAAACACCATATATTTT. It is translated as CASSPGGAIGNTIYF. Based on the CDR3 plus reference TRBV18 and TRBJ1-3, the full variable domain is NAGVMQNPRHLVRRRGQEARLRCSPMKGHSHVYWYRQLPEEGLKFMVYLQKENIIDESGMPKERFSAEFPKEGPSILRIQQVVRGDSAAYFCASSPGGAIGNTIYFGEGSWLTVV.

This clone has only one observation. The rearrangement uses TRBV11-3 and TRBJ1-4; D is undetermined. Germline loops: CDR1 SGHNT, CDR2 YENEEA. V lost 8 bases to trimming and J lost 0 bases, with 7 bases between them. CDR3 length: 13 residues. The CDR3 DNA reads as TGTGCCAGCCGATCGACAACTAATGAAAAACTGTTTTTT. As protein: CASRSTTNEKLFF.

This clone was counted a few times. The chain couples TRBV9 to TRBJ2-2; D remains unclear. Trimming took 4 bases from V and 5 from J, leaving 12 bases between them. CDR1 is SGDLS, CDR2 YYNGEE, per germline. The CDR3 is made up of 14 amino acids. CDR3 residues: CASSSPAHTGELFF. The CDR3 DNA reads TGTGCCAGCAGCTCGCCCGCGCATACCGGGGAGCTGTTTTTT.

In nucleotides, the CDR3 is TGTGCCAGCAGCTTAGCCCTTACGCAGTATTTT. Its protein product is CASSLALTQYF. The rearrangement joins TRBV11-3 to TRBJ2-3; D ambiguous. CDR3 length: 11 residues. Germline lookup yields CDR1 SGHNT and CDR2 YENEEA. V gave up 1 base and J gave up 8 bases, with 4 bases separating them.

In its sample, this clone was seen many times. V and J are TRBV19 and TRBJ2-1; TRBD2 agrees at 7 bases. J lost 0 bases, V lost 1 base, and 0 bases had no gene match. Germline V CDR1 and CDR2: LNHDA, SQIVND (reference sequence). The CDR3 totals 15 residues. CDR3 loop: CASSIGTSSYNEQFF. DNA of the CDR3: TGTGCCAGTAGTATAGGGACTAGCTCCTACAATGAGCAGTTCTTC.

This chain joins TRBV18 and TRBJ1-1; TRBD1 agrees at 8 bases. CDR1 and CDR2 (germline): KGHSH, LQKENI. This CDR3 is built from 16 residues. Unmatched junction bases numbered 8, after V lost 5 bases and J lost 0 bases. The CDR3 DNA is TGTGCCAGCTCAGCGTACAGGGGGAACATGAACACTGAAGCTTTCTTT. Translated: CASSAYRGNMNTEAFF. The full variable domain, completed using reference TRBV18 and TRBJ1-1, is NAGVMQNPRHLVRRRGQEARLRCSPMKGHSHVYWYRQLPEEGLKFMVYLQKENIIDESGMPKERFSAEFPKEGPSILRIQQVVRGDSAAYFCASSAYRGNMNTEAFFGQGTRLTVV.

This chain joins TRBV7-6 and TRBJ2-1; the D gene is possibly TRBD2 (6 bases). With 5 bases removed from V and 7 bases from J, the gap between germline ends came to 18 bases. In germline, CDR1 is SGHVS, CDR2 FNYEAQ. The CDR3 runs to 15 residues. CDR3 in DNA: TGTGCCAGCAGCCTACTAGGAGGGCCGTCAAATGAGCAGTTCTTC. This translates into CASSLLGGPSNEQFF.

CDR3 residues: CASSIIEKLFF. The DNA of the CDR3 is TGTGCCAGCAGTATCATCGAAAAACTGTTTTTT. The chain recombines TRBV2 with TRBJ1-4, with D uncertain. CDR3 length: 11 residues. The ends were cut back, 5 bases at V and 8 bases at J, with 6 bases in the middle. Germline CDR1 SNHLY, CDR2 FYNNEI.